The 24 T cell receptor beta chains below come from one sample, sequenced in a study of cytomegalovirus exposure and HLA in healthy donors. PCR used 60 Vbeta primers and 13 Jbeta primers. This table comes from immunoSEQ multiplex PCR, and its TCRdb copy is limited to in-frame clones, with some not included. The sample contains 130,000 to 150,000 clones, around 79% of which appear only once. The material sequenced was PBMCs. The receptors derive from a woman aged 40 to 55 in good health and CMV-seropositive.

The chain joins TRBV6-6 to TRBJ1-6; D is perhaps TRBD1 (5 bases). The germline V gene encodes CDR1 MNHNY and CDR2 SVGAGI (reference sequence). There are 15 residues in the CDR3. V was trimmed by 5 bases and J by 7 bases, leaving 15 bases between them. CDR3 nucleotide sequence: TGTGCCAGCAGTCCTGATTTCGGGGGGAATTCACCCCTCCACTTT. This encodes CASSPDFGGNSPLHF.

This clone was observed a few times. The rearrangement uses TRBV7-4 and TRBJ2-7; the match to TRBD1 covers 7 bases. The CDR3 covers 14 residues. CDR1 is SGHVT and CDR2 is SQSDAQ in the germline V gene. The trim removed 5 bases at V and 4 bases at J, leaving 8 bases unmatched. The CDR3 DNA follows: TGTGCCAGCAGCCCCGGGACAGAATATTACGAGCAGTACTTC. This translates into CASSPGTEYYEQYF.

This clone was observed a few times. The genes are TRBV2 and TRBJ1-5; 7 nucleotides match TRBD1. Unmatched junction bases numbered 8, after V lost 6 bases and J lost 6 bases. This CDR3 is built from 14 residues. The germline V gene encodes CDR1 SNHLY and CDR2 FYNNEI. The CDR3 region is CASSADRVSQPQHF. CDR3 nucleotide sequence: TGTGCCAGCAGCGCTGACAGGGTAAGTCAGCCCCAGCATTTT. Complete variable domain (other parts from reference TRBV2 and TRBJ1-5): EPEVTQTPSHQVTQMGQEVILRCVPISNHLYFYWYRQILGQKVEFLVSFYNNEISEKSEIFDDQFSVERPDGSNFTLKIRSTKLEDSAMYFCASSADRVSQPQHFGDGTRLSIL.

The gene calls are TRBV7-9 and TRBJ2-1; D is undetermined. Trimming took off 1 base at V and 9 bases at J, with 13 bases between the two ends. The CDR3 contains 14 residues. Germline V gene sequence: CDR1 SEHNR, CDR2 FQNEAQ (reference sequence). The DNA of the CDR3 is TGTGCCAGCAGCTTAGAGTCCTCTTCAGGTGAGCAGTTCTTC. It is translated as CASSLESSSGEQFF.

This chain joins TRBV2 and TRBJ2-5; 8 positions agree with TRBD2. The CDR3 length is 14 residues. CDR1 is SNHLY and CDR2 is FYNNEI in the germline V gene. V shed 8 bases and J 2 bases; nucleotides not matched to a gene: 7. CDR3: CASLYSGEQETQYF. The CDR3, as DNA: TGTGCCAGCTTATATAGCGGGGAGCAAGAGACCCAGTACTTC.

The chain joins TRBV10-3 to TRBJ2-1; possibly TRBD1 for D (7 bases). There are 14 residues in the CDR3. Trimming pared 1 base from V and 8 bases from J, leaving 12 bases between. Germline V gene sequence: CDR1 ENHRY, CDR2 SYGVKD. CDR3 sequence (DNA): TGTGCCATCAGTGAGTTGGAGGGGGCTGATGAGCAGTTCTTC. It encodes CAISELEGADEQFF.

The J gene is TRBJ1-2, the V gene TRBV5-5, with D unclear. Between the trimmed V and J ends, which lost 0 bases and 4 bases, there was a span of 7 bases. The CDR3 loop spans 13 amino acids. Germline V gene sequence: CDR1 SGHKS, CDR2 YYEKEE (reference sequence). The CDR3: CASSLDTFYGYTF. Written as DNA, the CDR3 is TGTGCCAGCAGCTTGGACACGTTCTATGGCTACACCTTC.

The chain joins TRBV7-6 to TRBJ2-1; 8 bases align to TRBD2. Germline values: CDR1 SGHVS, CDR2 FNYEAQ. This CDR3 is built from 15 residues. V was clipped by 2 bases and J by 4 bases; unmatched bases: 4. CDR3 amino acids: CASSLLAGQYNEQFF. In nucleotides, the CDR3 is TGTGCCAGCAGCTTACTAGCGGGTCAATACAATGAGCAGTTCTTC. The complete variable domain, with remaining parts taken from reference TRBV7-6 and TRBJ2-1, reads GAGVSQSPRYKVTKRGQDVALRCDPISGHVSLYWYRQALGQGPEFLTYFNYEAQQDKSGLPNDRFSAERPEGSISTLTIQRTEQRDSAMYRCASSLLAGQYNEQFFGPGTRLTVL.

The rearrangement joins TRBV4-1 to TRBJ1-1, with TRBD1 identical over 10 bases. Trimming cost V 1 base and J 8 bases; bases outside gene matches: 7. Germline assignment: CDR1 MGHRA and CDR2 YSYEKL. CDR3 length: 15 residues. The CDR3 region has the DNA TGCGCCAGCAGCCAAGGGGACAGGGGTAGGGGGGAAGCTTTCTTT. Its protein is CASSQGDRGRGEAFF.

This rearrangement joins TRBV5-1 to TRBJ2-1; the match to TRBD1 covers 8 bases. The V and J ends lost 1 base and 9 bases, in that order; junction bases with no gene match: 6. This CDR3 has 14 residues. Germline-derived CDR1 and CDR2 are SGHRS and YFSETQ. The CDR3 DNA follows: TGCGCCAGCAGCTTGTTGGCGACAGGGGCTGAGCAGTTCTTC. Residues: CASSLLATGAEQFF. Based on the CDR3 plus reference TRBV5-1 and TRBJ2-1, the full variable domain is KAGVTQTPRYLIKTRGQQVTLSCSPISGHRSVSWYQQTPGQGLQFLFEYFSETQRNKGNFPGRFSGRQFSNSRSEMNVSTLELGDSALYLCASSLLATGAEQFFGPGTRLTVL.

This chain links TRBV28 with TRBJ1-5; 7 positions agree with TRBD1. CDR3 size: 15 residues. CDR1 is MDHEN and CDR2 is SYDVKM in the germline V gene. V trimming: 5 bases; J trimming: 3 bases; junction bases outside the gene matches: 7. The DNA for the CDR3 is TGTGCCAGCAGTAAGACAGGGTTGGTCAATCAGCCCCAGCATTTT. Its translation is CASSKTGLVNQPQHF.

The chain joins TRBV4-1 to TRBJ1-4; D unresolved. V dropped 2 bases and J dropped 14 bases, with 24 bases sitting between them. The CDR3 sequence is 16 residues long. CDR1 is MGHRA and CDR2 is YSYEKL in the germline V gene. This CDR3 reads CASSQPRQRQPQGLFF. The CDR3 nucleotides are TGCGCCAGCAGCCAACCCAGGCAGAGACAACCACAAGGTCTGTTTTTT.

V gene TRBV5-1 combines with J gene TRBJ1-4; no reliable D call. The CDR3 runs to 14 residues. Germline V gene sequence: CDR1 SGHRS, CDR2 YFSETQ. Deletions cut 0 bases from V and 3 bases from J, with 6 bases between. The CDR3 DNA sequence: TGCGCCAGCAGCTTGGACAGTCCTAATGAAAAACTGTTTTTT. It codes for CASSLDSPNEKLFF. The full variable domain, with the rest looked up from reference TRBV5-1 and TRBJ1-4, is KAGVTQTPRYLIKTRGQQVTLSCSPISGHRSVSWYQQTPGQGLQFLFEYFSETQRNKGNFPGRFSGRQFSNSRSEMNVSTLELGDSALYLCASSLDSPNEKLFFGSGTQLSVL.

This chain's CDR3 is CASRPDRLFRTEAFF. As DNA, the CDR3 is TGTGCCAGCAGACCCGACAGGTTATTCCGCACTGAAGCTTTCTTT. This chain links TRBV6-6 with TRBJ1-1, with a weak D call TRBD1 (6 bases). Trimming pared 6 bases from V and 4 bases from J, leaving 18 bases between. Per germline, CDR1 MNHNY and CDR2 SVGAGI (reference sequence). The CDR3 runs to 15 residues.

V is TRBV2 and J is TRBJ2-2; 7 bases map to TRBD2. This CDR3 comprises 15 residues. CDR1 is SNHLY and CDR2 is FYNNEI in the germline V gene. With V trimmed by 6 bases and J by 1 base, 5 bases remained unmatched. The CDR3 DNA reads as TGTGCCAGCAGCATTGGACTAGGGAACACCGGGGAGCTGTTTTTT. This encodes CASSIGLGNTGELFF.

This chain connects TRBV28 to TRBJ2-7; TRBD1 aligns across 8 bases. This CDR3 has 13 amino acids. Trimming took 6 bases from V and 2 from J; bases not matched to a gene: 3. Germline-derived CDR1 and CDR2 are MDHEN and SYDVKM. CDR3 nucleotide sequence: TGTGCCAGCAGGCGGGGACAGGCCTACGAGCAGTACTTC. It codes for CASRRGQAYEQYF. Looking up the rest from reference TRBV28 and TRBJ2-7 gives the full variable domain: DVKVTQSSRYLVKRTGEKVFLECVQDMDHENMFWYRQDPGLGLRLIYFSYDVKMKEKGDIPEGYSVSREKKERFSLILESASTNQTSMYLCASRRGQAYEQYFGPGTRLTVT.

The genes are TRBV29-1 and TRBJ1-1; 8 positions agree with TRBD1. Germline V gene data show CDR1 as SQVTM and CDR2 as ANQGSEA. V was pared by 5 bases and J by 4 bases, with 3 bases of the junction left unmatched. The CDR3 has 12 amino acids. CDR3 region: CSVTTGGTEAFF. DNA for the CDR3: TGCAGCGTTACTACAGGGGGCACTGAAGCTTTCTTT.

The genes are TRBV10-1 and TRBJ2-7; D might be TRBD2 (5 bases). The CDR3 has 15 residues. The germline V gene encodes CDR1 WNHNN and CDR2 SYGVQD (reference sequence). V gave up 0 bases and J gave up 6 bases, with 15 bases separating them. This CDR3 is CASSESTRAVGEQYF. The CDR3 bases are TGCGCCAGCAGTGAGTCGACTCGAGCGGTTGGCGAGCAGTACTTC.

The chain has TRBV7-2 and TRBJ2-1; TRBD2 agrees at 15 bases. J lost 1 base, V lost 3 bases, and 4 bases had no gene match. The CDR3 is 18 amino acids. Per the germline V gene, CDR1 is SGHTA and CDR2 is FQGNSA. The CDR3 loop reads CASSFGTSGGWSYNEQFF. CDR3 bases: TGTGCCAGCAGCTTCGGGACTAGCGGGGGGTGGTCCTACAATGAGCAGTTCTTC.

The DNA of the CDR3 is TGTGCCAGCAGCGTTGGGGGGGGCGCAATAACGGAGACCCAGTACTTC. It translates to CASSVGGGAITETQYF. The chain recombines TRBV9 with TRBJ2-5; perhaps TRBD2 as D (7 bases). The length of the CDR3 is 16 residues. Germline-derived CDR1 and CDR2 are SGDLS and YYNGEE. V was clipped by 2 bases and J by 5 bases, with 19 bases between them.

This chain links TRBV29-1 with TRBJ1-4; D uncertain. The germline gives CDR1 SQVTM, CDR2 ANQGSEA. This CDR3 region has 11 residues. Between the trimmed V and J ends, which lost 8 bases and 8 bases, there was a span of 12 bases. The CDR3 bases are TGCAGCTCAGCGGTAGGCGAAAAACTGTTTTTT. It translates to CSSAVGEKLFF.

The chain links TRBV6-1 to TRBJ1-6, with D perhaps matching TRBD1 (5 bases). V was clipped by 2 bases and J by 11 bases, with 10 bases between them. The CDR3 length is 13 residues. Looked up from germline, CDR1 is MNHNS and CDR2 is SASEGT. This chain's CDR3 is CASSESLGPPLHF. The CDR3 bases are TGTGCCAGCAGTGAATCGTTGGGGCCACCCCTCCACTTT.

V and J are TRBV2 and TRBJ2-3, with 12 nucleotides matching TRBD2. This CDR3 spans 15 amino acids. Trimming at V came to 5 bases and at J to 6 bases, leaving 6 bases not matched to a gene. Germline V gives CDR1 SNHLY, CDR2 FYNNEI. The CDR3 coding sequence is TGTGCCAGCAGTAGACTAGCGGGGGTAGGGGATACGCAGTATTTT. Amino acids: CASSRLAGVGDTQYF. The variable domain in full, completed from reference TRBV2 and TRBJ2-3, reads EPEVTQTPSHQVTQMGQEVILRCVPISNHLYFYWYRQILGQKVEFLVSFYNNEISEKSEIFDDQFSVERPDGSNFTLKIRSTKLEDSAMYFCASSRLAGVGDTQYFGPGTRLTVL.

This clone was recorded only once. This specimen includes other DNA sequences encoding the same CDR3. For the CDR3, the DNA is TGTGCCAGCAGAGGGGACAGTTCCCCCCTCCACTTT. Translating it yields CASRGDSSPLHF. The chain links TRBV2 to TRBJ1-6; 7 bases agree with TRBD1. Trimming removed 6 bases from V and 13 bases from J; junction bases left unmatched: 6. CDR1 is SNHLY and CDR2 is FYNNEI in the germline V gene. The CDR3 is made up of 12 amino acids.